Listed here are 13 T cell receptor beta chains from one sample, sequenced in a study of regulatory T cells in long-lasting Graves disease (dated by TCRdb to the early 2020s). Receptors were amplified or captured by multiplex PCR. Instrument used: Illumina HiSeq 4000. TCR beta libraries were built with iRepertoire HTBI primers and Arm-PCR amplification of CDR3 regions. TCRdb took the public reads, trimmed them with fastp at Q25, ran MiXCR for clone calling and kept in-frame beta chains. A single entry per CDR3 protein holds the most common genes and DNA from its merged rows. The sample table shows 400,000 to 500,000 distinct CDR3 sequences, and about 15% are seen once. The ten largest account for approximately 7.8% of the sample. The sample's time point label is to be understood as: newly diagnosed GD, antithyroid drugs for less than 3 months. For both TCR sequencing and RNA sequencing, RNA was extracted from PBMCs using TRIzol.

The data were also submitted as part of a second study, on T cells in Graves' hyperthyroidism and ophthalmopathy.

Sequenced material: peripheral blood mononuclear cells (PBMCs), taken at new diagnosis, from a patient treated with antithyroid drugs. The receptor set was obtained from a woman aged 40 to 49 with Graves disease. Donor details come from another sample of the same person, matched by shared clones.

V usage is TRBV6-2 or TRBV6-3 and J usage is TRBJ2-6; D is unclear. CDR3 length: 12 amino acids. Trimming took off 7 bases at V and 3 bases at J, with 4 bases between the two ends. Germline CDR1 MNHEY, CDR2 SVGEGT. Written as DNA, the CDR3 is TGTGCCAGCACAGATGGGGCCAACGTCCTGACTTTC. Translated, it gives CASTDGANVLTF.

This clonotype turned up a few times. The CDR3 DNA reads TGTGCCAGCAGTCCTTCAGGGGGAGAAATCTACAATGAGCAGTTCTTC. Residues: CASSPSGGEIYNEQFF. The genes are TRBV27 and TRBJ2-1; 7 nucleotides align to TRBD1. V shed 5 bases and J 3 bases; nucleotides not matched to a gene: 10. Per the germline V gene, CDR1 is MNHEY and CDR2 is SMNVEV (reference sequence). The CDR3 loop spans 16 amino acids.

This clonotype appeared many times. The chain links TRBV28 to TRBJ1-5; 7 bases align to TRBD1. J gave up 3 bases and V 1 base, and 9 bases lay outside the gene matches. Germline V gives CDR1 MDHEN, CDR2 SYDVKM. This CDR3 comprises 17 residues. The CDR3 DNA reads as TGTGCCAGCAGTTTATATTCAATGACAGGGTACAATCAGCCCCAGCATTTT. This translates into CASSLYSMTGYNQPQHF.

The rearrangement joins TRBV6-2 or TRBV6-3 to TRBJ2-6, with D tentatively TRBD2 (5 bases). The germline V and J ends were trimmed by 2 bases and 1 base, with 12 bases remaining between them. The germline CDR1 and CDR2 sequences are MNHEY and SVGEGT. The CDR3 totals 17 residues. Here the CDR3 reads CASSYPIGGSGANVLTF. The DNA for the CDR3 is TGTGCCAGCAGTTACCCTATTGGCGGGTCTGGGGCCAACGTCCTGACTTTC.

There are many counts of this clonotype. The chain employs TRBV7-6 and TRBJ2-7; D call uncertain. Trimming left V 2 bases short and J 5 bases short, with 7 bases between. Germline lookup yields CDR1 SGHVS and CDR2 FNYEAQ. This CDR3 is 12 amino acids long. CDR3 sequence (DNA): TGTGCCAGCAGCTTATATCCGGACGAGCAGTACTTC. Its protein is CASSLYPDEQYF.

The V and J genes are TRBV12-3 or TRBV12-4 and TRBJ2-1; TRBD2 matches at 12 bases. The CDR3 is 15 residues long. V trimming: 6 bases; J trimming: 10 bases; junction bases outside the gene matches: 10. The CDR3 DNA reads as TGTGCCAGCAGGATGACTAGCGGGAGAGGGGCCGAGCAGTTCTTC. Residues: CASRMTSGRGAEQFF.

Many counts were recorded for this clonotype. The V call is TRBV3-1, the J call TRBJ2-3, with D perhaps assigned TRBD1 or TRBD2 (5 bases each). The V gene's germline CDR1 is LGHDT and CDR2 YNNKEL (reference sequence). V lost 6 bases, J lost 4 bases, and 11 bases lay in between. This CDR3 has 13 amino acids. CDR3 bases: TGTGCCAGCAGGTTGAGGGGATCAGATACGCAGTATTTT. Its translation is CASRLRGSDTQYF.

This clonotype has at least ten counts. The gene calls are TRBV12-5 and TRBJ2-7; a possible D gene is TRBD1 (6 bases). This CDR3 has 15 residues. V was trimmed by 6 bases and J by 5 bases, leaving 20 bases between them. Germline CDR1 is LGHNT and CDR2 is FRNRAP. CDR3: CASGQGPGFPHEQYF. The DNA of the CDR3 is TGTGCTAGTGGCCAGGGGCCAGGGTTTCCCCACGAGCAGTACTTC.

Written as DNA, the CDR3 is TGTGCCAGCAGTGGGGACAGCTTCTCTGGAAACACCATATATTTT. As protein: CASSGDSFSGNTIYF. The chain links TRBV2 to TRBJ1-3, with 7 bases matching TRBD1. The CDR3 runs to 15 residues. Losses at the gene ends were 4 bases for V and 0 bases for J; bases not matched to a gene: 3. Per germline, CDR1 SNHLY and CDR2 FYNNEI.

This clonotype was detected ten times or more. The chain joins TRBV3-1 to TRBJ2-5; TRBD1 or TRBD2 may be the D gene (5 bases each). Germline V gene data show CDR1 as LGHDT and CDR2 as YNNKEL (reference sequence). CDR3 length: 14 residues. Trimming stripped 3 bases from V and 2 bases from J, with 10 bases between. The CDR3 sequence is CASSHRDQQETQYF. In DNA, the CDR3 is TGTGCCAGCAGCCACCGGGACCAACAAGAGACCCAGTACTTC.

This clonotype was recorded a few times. One junction end disagrees with the germline gene, perhaps due to a read error. V usage is TRBV2 and J usage is TRBJ2-2; D perhaps matches TRBD2 (6 bases). Germline CDR1 and CDR2: SNHLY and FYNNEI. The length of the CDR3 is 15 residues. The CDR3 bases are TGTGCCAGCGGTGAAGGCGGGATAGGCTCCGGGGAGCTGTTTTTC. It is translated as CASGEGGIGSGELFF.

The genes are TRBV2 and TRBJ2-1, with D perhaps matching TRBD2 (5 bases). Judging by the DNA end, TRBJ2-5 fits better; the J call may be wrong. Per the germline V gene, CDR1 is SNHLY and CDR2 is FYNNEI. The CDR3 contains 14 residues. The CDR3 loop is CASIPGLRRSAQYF. The CDR3 DNA reads TGTGCCAGCATCCCGGGCTTAAGGAGGAGCGCCCAGTACTTC.

This sequence joins TRBV5-1 and TRBJ2-2; 9 bases fit TRBD2. The V segment lost 0 bases and the J segment 5 bases; nucleotides outside the gene matches: 11. Germline lookup yields CDR1 SGHRS and CDR2 YFSETQ. The CDR3 covers 18 residues. The chain's CDR3 is CASSLGVSSGRWTGELFF. CDR3 coding DNA: TGCGCCAGCAGCTTGGGGGTTAGTAGCGGGAGATGGACCGGGGAGCTGTTTTTT.